Below, 27 T cell receptor beta chains from the same sample are listed, as sequenced in a study of cytomegalovirus exposure and HLA in healthy donors. The PCR employed 60 Vbeta primers together with 13 Jbeta primers. Sequenced by immunoSEQ multiplex PCR; TCRdb stores in-frame clones only, minus some. This table has about 93,000 clones, over 70% appearing once. The sample consisted of PBMCs. Receptor source: a boy younger than 18 in good health and CMV-seronegative.

V usage is TRBV10-3 and J usage is TRBJ2-1; D remains unclear. V shed 4 bases and J shed 7 bases, with 5 bases lying between them. Germline lookup yields CDR1 ENHRY and CDR2 SYGVKD. This CDR3 region has 11 residues. This chain's CDR3 is CAISGTNEQFF. The CDR3 region has the DNA TGTGCCATCAGTGGAACAAATGAGCAGTTCTTC.

The rearrangement uses TRBV27 and TRBJ1-6; 8 bases agree with TRBD1. With 10 bases clipped from V and 10 bases from J, the junction kept 9 bases outside the gene matches. Germline V gene lookup returns CDR1 MNHEY and CDR2 SMNVEV (reference sequence). The CDR3 has 13 residues. The CDR3 bases are TGTGCCACCTCACAGGGGGTACGATCACCCCTCCACTTT. Translated, it gives CATSQGVRSPLHF.

The rearrangement joins TRBV6-5 to TRBJ2-7; 11 bases line up with TRBD1. Germline assignment: CDR1 MNHEY and CDR2 SVGAGI. This CDR3 has 15 residues. J lost 3 bases, V lost 6 bases, and 7 bases had no gene match. The CDR3 here is CASSPDRGRLYEQYF. The CDR3 DNA sequence: TGTGCCAGCAGCCCGGACAGGGGGCGCCTCTACGAGCAGTACTTC.

The chain links TRBV30 to TRBJ1-2; TRBD1 matches at 8 bases. Germline-derived CDR1 and CDR2 are GTSNPN and SVGIG (reference sequence). The junction had 9 bases not matched to a gene; V was cut back by 7 bases and J by 5 bases. The CDR3 spans 13 residues. The CDR3, as DNA: TGTGCCTTCCGGACAGGGCTCCGATATGGCTACACCTTC. Protein: CAFRTGLRYGYTF.

This clone was detected only a few times. The chain has TRBV7-2 and TRBJ1-5; 8 bases align to TRBD1. The CDR3 sequence is 17 residues long. Germline CDR1 is SGHTA and CDR2 is FQGNSA. The ends lost 5 bases at V and 0 bases at J; junction bases unmatched: 9. The CDR3 spells CASSRGTGRNSNQPQHF. CDR3 nucleotide sequence: TGTGCCAGCAGCAGGGGGACAGGTCGCAATAGCAATCAGCCCCAGCATTTT.

This chain connects TRBV11-3 to TRBJ1-1; D unclear. CDR3 length: 15 amino acids. CDR1 and CDR2 from the germline V gene are SGHNT and YENEEA. Trimming removed 2 bases from V and 0 bases from J, with 10 bases in between. The CDR3 coding sequence is TGTGCCAGCAGCTTAAATCCGTCCCTGAACACTGAAGCTTTCTTT. Its translation is CASSLNPSLNTEAFF.

The count of this clone is one. This chain uses TRBV15 with TRBJ1-1, with 9 bases identical to TRBD1. Germline V CDR1 and CDR2: LNHNV, YYDKDF (reference sequence). V shed 5 bases, J shed 12 bases, and the junction held 10 bases outside the gene matches. The CDR3 totals 13 residues. The CDR3 coding sequence is TGTGCCACCAGCGGCCCCGGCACAGGGGGCTCTTTCTTT. It yields the protein CATSGPGTGGSFF.

The V gene is TRBV4-1, the J gene TRBJ2-3; 15 bases fit TRBD2. In germline, CDR1 is MGHRA, CDR2 YSYEKL. Trimming at V came to 6 bases and at J to 3 bases, leaving 4 bases not matched to a gene. The CDR3 loop spans 16 amino acids. As DNA, the CDR3 is TGCGCCAGCAGACATGGACTAGCGGGAGGGACAGATACGCAGTATTTT. Its protein product is CASRHGLAGGTDTQYF.

V is TRBV9 and J is TRBJ2-3; maybe TRBD2 (5 bases). The CDR3 loop spans 16 amino acids. Germline V gene lookup returns CDR1 SGDLS and CDR2 YYNGEE. Trimming removed 3 bases at V and 2 bases at J, with 16 bases between. The CDR3 here is CASSAGGSVATDTQYF. DNA for the CDR3: TGTGCCAGCAGCGCCGGTGGTAGCGTGGCCACAGATACGCAGTATTTT.

The chain combines TRBV4-3 with TRBJ2-6; 12 bases are a match to TRBD1. The germline V gene has CDR1 LGHNA and CDR2 YSLEER. This CDR3 is built from 16 residues. V shed 5 bases and J 3 bases; nucleotides not matched to a gene: 2. The CDR3 here is CASSGDRGLGANVLTF. CDR3 DNA sequence: TGCGCCAGCAGCGGGGACAGGGGGCTTGGGGCCAACGTCCTGACTTTC.

This sequence joins TRBV9 and TRBJ1-6, with TRBD1 as a possible D gene (6 bases). The V gene's germline CDR1 is SGDLS and CDR2 YYNGEE. The V end was cut by 4 bases, the J end by 6 bases, with 14 bases between. The CDR3 extends over 15 amino acids. Here the CDR3 reads CASSPTGRGNSPLHF. Here the CDR3 DNA reads TGTGCCAGCAGCCCCACAGGGAGAGGTAATTCACCCCTCCACTTT.

In this sample, this clone turned up once. This chain uses TRBV4-1 with TRBJ1-3, with D perhaps matching TRBD1 (5 bases). Germline CDR1 MGHRA, CDR2 YSYEKL. V was shortened by 2 bases and J by 0 bases, with 8 bases between the two germline ends. The CDR3 length is 15 residues. The CDR3: CASSQPRDSGNTIYF. DNA of the CDR3: TGCGCCAGCAGCCAACCCAGGGACTCTGGAAACACCATATATTTT.

There are a few counts of this clone. The chain carries TRBV30 and TRBJ2-1; possible D gene TRBD1, 6 bases. CDR1 and CDR2 (germline): GTSNPN, SVGIG (reference sequence). The V end was cut by 2 bases, the J end by 8 bases, with 16 bases between. This CDR3 comprises 14 residues. In DNA form, the CDR3 reads TGTGCCTGGAGTCGAGCAGGGGTGTTCGATGAGCAGTTCTTC. It yields the protein CAWSRAGVFDEQFF.

The chain has TRBV4-3 and TRBJ2-7; tentatively, D is TRBD2 (5 bases). CDR3 length: 15 amino acids. Germline assignment: CDR1 LGHNA and CDR2 YSLEER. Between the trimmed V and J ends, which lost 4 bases and 2 bases, there was a span of 15 bases. CDR3 sequence (DNA): TGCGCCAGCAGCCCAGCTGGCGGGCCGACCTACGAGCAGTACTTC. Its protein product is CASSPAGGPTYEQYF.

This rearrangement joins TRBV6-5 to TRBJ2-5, with D perhaps TRBD1 (6 bases). Judging by the DNA end, TRBJ2-7 fits better; the J call may be wrong. The CDR3 covers 14 residues. Germline V CDR1 and CDR2: MNHEY, SVGAGI. The CDR3 DNA follows: TGTGCCAGCAGTCCGCAAACAGGGAGATACGAGCAGTACTTC. This sequence encodes CASSPQTGRYEQYF.

V gene TRBV11-2 combines with J gene TRBJ2-7, with a tentative D call TRBD1 (5 bases). The CDR3 is 16 amino acids. CDR1 SGHAT and CDR2 FQNNGV come from the germline V gene. V lost 2 bases to trimming and J lost 1 base, with 15 bases between them. The CDR3 region has the DNA TGTGCCAGCAGCTTAATAGGGGCGGCCCCGTCCTACGAGCAGTACTTC. It codes for CASSLIGAAPSYEQYF.

The V gene is TRBV5-7, the J gene TRBJ1-4; D call uncertain. TRBV5-7 is placed among ORFs of uncertain function. Trimming stripped 4 bases from V and 13 bases from J, with 8 bases between. The CDR3 totals 10 residues. The CDR3 nucleotides are TGTGCCAGCAGCCAAGGAGGACTGTTTTTT. Translation: CASSQGGLFF.

This rearrangement joins TRBV18 to TRBJ1-1; D perhaps matches TRBD1 (5 bases). CDR1 is KGHSH and CDR2 is LQKENI in the germline V gene. Trimming pared 2 bases from V and 2 bases from J, leaving 9 bases between. This CDR3 is built from 14 residues. The CDR3 DNA reads as TGTGCCAGCTCACCAGCAGGGCAAAACACTGAAGCTTTCTTT. It translates to CASSPAGQNTEAFF.

As concerns this clone: The junction and the germline gene differ at one end; a read error may be behind it. The rearrangement links TRBV6-5 to TRBJ2-7; 7 nucleotides agree with TRBD1. Germline CDR1 MNHEY, CDR2 SVGAGI. This CDR3 region has 14 residues. Here the CDR3 reads CASSRTGSSSEQYF. For the CDR3, the DNA is TGTGCCAGCAGCCGGACAGGCAGCTCCTCCGAGCAGTACTTC.

V is TRBV19 and J is TRBJ2-1, with a weak D call TRBD2 (5 bases). CDR1 LNHDA and CDR2 SQIVND come from the germline V gene (reference sequence). Deletions cut 5 bases from V and 7 bases from J, with 15 bases between. CDR3 length: 14 amino acids. CDR3 bases: TGTGCCAGTAGTCCCAGACTAACGTCTAATGAGCAGTTCTTC. Amino acids: CASSPRLTSNEQFF.

This chain uses TRBV4-1 with TRBJ1-1; possibly TRBD1 for D (6 bases). Trimming cost V 1 base and J 4 bases, with 16 bases left between them. The CDR3 has 16 amino acids. The germline V gene has CDR1 MGHRA and CDR2 YSYEKL. Here the CDR3 DNA reads TGCGCCAGCAGCCAAGGGCCCCCGGGACAAGCCACTGAAGCTTTCTTT. The encoded protein is CASSQGPPGQATEAFF.

The sample holds a few counts of this clone. The J gene is TRBJ2-7, the V gene TRBV7-9; 8 positions agree with TRBD1. The J segment lost 3 bases and the V segment lost 5 bases, leaving 9 bases of the junction unmatched. Germline CDR1 and CDR2: SEHNR and FQNEAQ (reference sequence). The CDR3 loop spans 15 amino acids. The CDR3 loop is CASSPRQGKGYEQYF. In DNA form, the CDR3 reads TGTGCCAGCAGCCCACGACAGGGGAAAGGCTACGAGCAGTACTTC.

The rearrangement uses TRBV28 and TRBJ2-7; a weak D match, TRBD1 (6 bases). Germline values: CDR1 MDHEN, CDR2 SYDVKM. Trimming pared 7 bases from V and 1 base from J, leaving 14 bases between. This CDR3 is 14 amino acids long. CDR3 region: CASIGTTPSYEQYF. The CDR3, as DNA: TGTGCCAGCATTGGGACAACTCCTTCCTACGAGCAGTACTTC.

The genes are TRBV7-2 and TRBJ2-1; weak D call: TRBD2 (6 bases). This CDR3 is 14 amino acids long. Germline values: CDR1 SGHTA, CDR2 FQGNSA. The germline V and J ends were trimmed by 1 base and 6 bases, with 10 bases remaining between them. This chain's CDR3 is CASSLVGLFNEQFF. The CDR3 region has the DNA TGTGCCAGCAGCTTAGTGGGACTCTTCAATGAGCAGTTCTTC.

The rearrangement uses TRBV6-1 and TRBJ2-1, with D possibly TRBD1 on 5 matching bases. Germline V gene sequence: CDR1 MNHNS, CDR2 SASEGT. V was trimmed by 8 bases and J by 6 bases, leaving 17 bases between them. The CDR3 runs to 14 residues. The CDR3 is CASSPGADTNEQFF. CDR3 sequence (DNA): TGTGCCAGCTCCCCTGGGGCGGATACCAATGAGCAGTTCTTC.

In this sample, this clone turned up once. The chain combines TRBV27 with TRBJ1-5, with a weak D call TRBD1 (6 bases). Looked up from germline, CDR1 is MNHEY and CDR2 is SMNVEV (reference sequence). The CDR3 has 14 amino acids. Between the trimmed V and J ends, which lost 5 bases and 5 bases, there was a span of 13 bases. The CDR3 here is CASSDSGTYQPQHF. The CDR3 bases are TGTGCCAGCAGTGACTCCGGGACATATCAGCCCCAGCATTTT.

V and J are TRBV19 and TRBJ2-1, with D perhaps matching TRBD2 (5 bases). The germline gives CDR1 LNHDA, CDR2 SQIVND (reference sequence). The CDR3 runs 13 residues. V dropped 5 bases and J dropped 4 bases, with 9 bases sitting between them. In DNA, the CDR3 is TGTGCCAGTAGTGCGGACTCGTACAATGAGCAGTTCTTC. Its protein product is CASSADSYNEQFF.